This T cell receptor (beta chain) was recovered during a study of CD8+CD57+ T cells in acquired aplastic anemia. Background on the study: An average of roughly 3 ug of DNA was obtained from sorted CD4+ and CD8+ cells.

Regarding the study as a whole: Roughly 30 sequences, all CD8+ CDR3, were shared between patients and controls.

The authors sequenced patients whose flow cytometry had shown CD8+CD57+ cell expansion. CDR3 and TCR beta VDJ profiling relied on a genomic DNA template. MiXCR, run by TCRdb on the reads, gives a single entry per CDR3 protein. The table shows about 98,000 distinct CDR3 sequences, with roughly two thirds occurring only once. CDR1 and CDR2 (germline): WNHNN, SYGVQD (reference sequence). The trim removed 0 bases at V and 5 bases at J, leaving 14 bases unmatched. CDR3 length: 18 residues. Turning to this clonotype: The antigen remains unidentified.

The receptor comes from a human donor with aplastic anemia. Sequenced sample: sorted CD4+, CD8+, or CD8+CD57+ T cells (not recorded which) from PBMCs. This sequence joins TRBV10-1 and TRBJ2-7, with TRBD1 matching 9 bases. Here the CDR3 reads CASSESHGVDRGAHEQYF. As DNA, the CDR3 is TGCGCCAGCAGTGAGTCCCATGGTGTTGACAGGGGGGCCCACGAGCAGTACTTC.